This T cell receptor (beta chain) was obtained from a study of T-cell memory formation after mild COVID-19. The overall study: For the most part, TCR clusters were specific to one donor.

The CDR3 loop spans 14 amino acids. The ends were cut back, 3 bases at V and 3 bases at J, with 11 bases in the middle. In germline, CDR1 is MNHEY, CDR2 SMNVEV (reference sequence). TCRdb used MiXCR to reprocess the 5' RACE reads, holding one entry per CDR3 protein. The table includes under 200,000 distinct CDR3 sequences, around a tenth detected once. As to this clonotype: Its cognate antigen is unknown.

Study-wide findings and caveats: The study found contracting CD4+ clones mainly in CM and EM and contracting CD8+ clones in EMRA. Day 37-peaking second-wave clones had unconfirmed SARS-CoV-2 specificity. Pre-infection memory harbored some responding clones, suggesting cross-reactive memory joined.

Material: PBMCs or a T cell subset sorted from them (not recorded which). The rearrangement links TRBV27 to TRBJ1-1, with D maybe TRBD1 (6 bases). The receptor's source is a man between 18 and 35 years old who had mild COVID-19 (a few samples of this study predate the infection). Cell type and time point are not known. The CDR3 reads CASSLSGTYTEAFF. CDR3 DNA: TGTGCCAGCAGTTTGTCAGGGACATACACTGAAGCTTTCTTT.